The entry below describes one T cell receptor beta chain. Its antigen is still unknown. The data derive from a study of cytomegalovirus exposure and HLA in healthy donors. Assay used: immunoSEQ multiplex PCR; TCRdb lists only in-frame clones, some missing. This sample has 97,000 or so clones, with over 75% found just once. The CDR3 has 13 amino acids. The germline V gene encodes CDR1 LGHNA and CDR2 YSLEER. V dropped 2 bases and J dropped 6; count of bases not matched to a gene: 4. Study-wide results and limits: Associated with cytomegalovirus, according to the listing, were around 170 TCR beta chains. For cytomegalovirus status, the classifier reportedly gave diagnoses with high specificity and sensitivity. Rarity characterized most TCR sequences, yet some public TCRs appeared in many donors. In vitro testing confirmed three CMV-associated chains as specific for CMV antigens.

The sequencing sample was made of PBMCs. V usage is TRBV4-3 and J usage is TRBJ2-7, with 7 bases fitting TRBD2. This clonotype originated in a man in his late teens or twenties in good health and CMV-seropositive. The CDR3 DNA reads TGCGCCAGCAGCCAATTCGCGGGGGTCGAGCAGTACTTC. Residues: CASSQFAGVEQYF.